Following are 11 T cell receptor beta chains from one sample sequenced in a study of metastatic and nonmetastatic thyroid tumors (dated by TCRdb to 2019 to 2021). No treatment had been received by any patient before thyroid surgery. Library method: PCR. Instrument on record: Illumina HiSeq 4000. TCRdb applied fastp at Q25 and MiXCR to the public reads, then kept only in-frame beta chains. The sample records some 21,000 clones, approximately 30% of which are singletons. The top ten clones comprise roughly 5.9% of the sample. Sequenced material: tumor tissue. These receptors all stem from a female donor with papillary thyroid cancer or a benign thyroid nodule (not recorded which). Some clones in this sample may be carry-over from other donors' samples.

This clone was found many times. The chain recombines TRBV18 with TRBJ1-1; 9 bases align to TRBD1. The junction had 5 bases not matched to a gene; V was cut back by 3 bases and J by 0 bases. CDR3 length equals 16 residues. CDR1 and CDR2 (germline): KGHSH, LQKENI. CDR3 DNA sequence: TGTGCCAGCTCACCGTCGGACAGGGGTATGAACACTGAAGCTTTCTTT. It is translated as CASSPSDRGMNTEAFF. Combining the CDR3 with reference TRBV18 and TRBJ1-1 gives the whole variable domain NAGVMQNPRHLVRRRGQEARLRCSPMKGHSHVYWYRQLPEEGLKFMVYLQKENIIDESGMPKERFSAEFPKEGPSILRIQQVVRGDSAAYFCASSPSDRGMNTEAFFGQGTRLTVV.

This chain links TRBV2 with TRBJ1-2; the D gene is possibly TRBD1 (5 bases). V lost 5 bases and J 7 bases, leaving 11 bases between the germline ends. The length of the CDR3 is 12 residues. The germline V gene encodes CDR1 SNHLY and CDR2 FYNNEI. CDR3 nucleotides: TGTGCCAGCAGTCCCGGGGGACGTGGCTACACCTTC. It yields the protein CASSPGGRGYTF.

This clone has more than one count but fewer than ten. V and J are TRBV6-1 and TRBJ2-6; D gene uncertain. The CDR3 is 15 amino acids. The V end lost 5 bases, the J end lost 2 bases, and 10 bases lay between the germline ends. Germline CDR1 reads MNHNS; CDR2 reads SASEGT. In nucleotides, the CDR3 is TGTGCCAGCAGTTTATTCAAGACTGGGGCCAACGTCCTGACTTTC. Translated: CASSLFKTGANVLTF.

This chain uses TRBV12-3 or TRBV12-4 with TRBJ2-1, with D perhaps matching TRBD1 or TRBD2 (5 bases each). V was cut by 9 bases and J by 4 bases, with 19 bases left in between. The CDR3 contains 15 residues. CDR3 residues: CARRERGRVYNEQFF. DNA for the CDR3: TGTGCCAGAAGGGAAAGGGGACGGGTGTACAATGAGCAGTTCTTC.

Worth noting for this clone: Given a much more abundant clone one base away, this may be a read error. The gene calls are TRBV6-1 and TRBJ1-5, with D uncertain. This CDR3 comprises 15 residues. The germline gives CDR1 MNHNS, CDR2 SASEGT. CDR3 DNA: TGTGCCAGCAGCCACGGGATCGAATTGGATCAGACCCAGCATTTT. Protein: CASSHGIELDQTQHF.

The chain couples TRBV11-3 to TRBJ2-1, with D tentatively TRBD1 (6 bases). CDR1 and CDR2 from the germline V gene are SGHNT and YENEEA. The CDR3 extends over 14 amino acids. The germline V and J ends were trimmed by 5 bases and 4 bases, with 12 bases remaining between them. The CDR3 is CASSQGKTYNEQFF. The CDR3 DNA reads TGTGCCAGCAGCCAGGGGAAGACGTACAATGAGCAGTTCTTC.

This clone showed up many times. The CDR3 DNA reads TGCAGCGTTGCCTTTCAGGGGGTCGAGCAGTACTTC. Amino acid sequence: CSVAFQGVEQYF. The chain combines TRBV29-1 with TRBJ2-7; 7 bases match TRBD1. Germline trimming cut 4 bases from V and 6 bases from J; bases unmatched to any gene: 6. In germline, CDR1 is SQVTM, CDR2 ANQGSEA. The CDR3 is made up of 12 amino acids.

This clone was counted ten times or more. Here the CDR3 reads CASSVRNRGNSNQPQHF. In DNA form, the CDR3 reads TGTGCCAGCAGCGTACGCAACAGGGGGAATAGCAATCAGCCCCAGCATTTT. This rearrangement joins TRBV9 to TRBJ1-5, with 8 bases fitting TRBD1. CDR3 length: 17 residues. Germline CDR1 is SGDLS and CDR2 is YYNGEE. The V segment lost 1 base and the J segment 0 bases; nucleotides outside the gene matches: 6.

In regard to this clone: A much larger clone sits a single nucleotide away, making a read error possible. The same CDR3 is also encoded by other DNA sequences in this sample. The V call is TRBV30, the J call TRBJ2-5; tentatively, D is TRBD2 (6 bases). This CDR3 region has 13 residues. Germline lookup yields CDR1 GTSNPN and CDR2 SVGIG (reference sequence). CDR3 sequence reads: CAWVGGARETQHF. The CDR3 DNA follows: TGTGCCTGGGTCGGGGGTGCCAGAGAGACCCAGCACTTC. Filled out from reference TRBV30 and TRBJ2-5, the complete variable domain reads SQTIHQWPATLVQPVGSPLSLECTVEGTSNPNLYWYRQAAGRGLQLLFYSVGIGQISSEVPQNLSASRPQDRQFILSSKKLLLSDSGFYLCAWVGGARETQHFGPGTRLLVL.

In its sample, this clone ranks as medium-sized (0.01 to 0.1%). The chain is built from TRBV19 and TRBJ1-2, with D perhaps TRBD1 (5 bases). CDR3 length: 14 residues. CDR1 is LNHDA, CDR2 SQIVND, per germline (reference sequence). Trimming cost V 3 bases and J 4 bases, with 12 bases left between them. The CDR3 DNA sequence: TGTGCCAGTAGTATCGTCTTCGACAGCTATGGCTACACCTTC. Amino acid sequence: CASSIVFDSYGYTF.

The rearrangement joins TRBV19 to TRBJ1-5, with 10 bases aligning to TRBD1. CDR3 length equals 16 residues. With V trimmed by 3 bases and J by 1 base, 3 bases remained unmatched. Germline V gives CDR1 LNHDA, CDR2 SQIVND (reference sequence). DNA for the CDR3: TGTGCCAGTAGTATCCGGACAGGGGGAAGCAATCAGCCCCAGCATTTT. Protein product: CASSIRTGGSNQPQHF.